In its sample, the clone carrying this T cell receptor beta chain was seen once. Trimming cost V 10 bases and J 2 bases, with 20 bases left between them. CDR3 size: 16 residues. The germline V gene has CDR1 SNHLY and CDR2 FYNNEI. The sample comes from a study of blood T cell repertoires in COVID-19. Overall study: Material from acute and convalescent COVID-19 was sourced from the United States, Italy and Spain.

Methods used by the authors: Reference gene primers were amplified, and this amplification served to estimate nucleated cell counts. Sequencing was performed with immunoSEQ multiplex PCR; in TCRdb, only in-frame clones are kept and a portion is missing. V and J calls and clone size come straight from that table; D and trimming were deduced from the DNA. Seen here are 150,000 to 200,000 clones, around 82% observed once, and the top ten hold about 10%. The chain combines TRBV2 with TRBJ2-2, with D tentatively TRBD2 (6 bases). The sample comprised peripheral blood. The clonotype was recovered from a man between 60 and 70 years old with active or convalescent COVID-19. The CDR3 is CAIAEVRESNTGELFF. The CDR3 DNA reads as TGTGCCATCGCCGAAGTGCGGGAATCAAACACCGGGGAGCTGTTTTTT.